The T cell receptor (beta chain) under discussion was sequenced for a study of vaccination effects on CD4 cells after COVID-19. TCRdb's table, derived via immunoSEQ multiplex PCR, lists solely in-frame clones and lacks some. The data hold over 25,000 clones, with under 85% observed a single time. This clone was found a few times. No antigen is known for it. The V gene's germline CDR1 is MNHEY and CDR2 SVGAGI. The germline V and J ends were trimmed by 10 bases and 1 base, with 11 bases remaining between them. The CDR3 length is 14 residues. Before any sequencing was done, the ViraFEST assay used viral peptide pools to expand antigen-specific CD4+ T cells. Cultured cells yielded isolated CD4+ T cells after nine to ten days. Previously uninfected by SARS-CoV-2, the vaccine recipients also showed negative nucleocapsid antibodies.

This clonotype was sampled from a human donor who received a COVID-19 vaccine. This specimen was CD4+ T cells from PBMCs cultured with SARS-CoV-2 spike peptides, taken before COVID-19 vaccination. The chain carries TRBV6-5 and TRBJ1-6; D ambiguous. CDR3 sequence: CATGGRSYNSPLHF. CDR3 nucleotide sequence: TGTGCCACCGGAGGGAGGTCCTATAATTCACCCCTCCACTTT.